One sample yielded the 31 T cell receptor beta chains listed below, sequenced in a study of Ad26.COV2.S vaccination and SARS-CoV-2 variants (dated by TCRdb to 2020 to 2022). The treatment or condition label of this sample denotes: around 19 received Ad26.COV2.S at low or high dose, single or two shots; several received placebo; per-sample allocation not given. Repertoires of vaccine and placebo recipients were sequenced from samples taken on day 63 after the first injection. The library was generated by the immunoSEQ multiplex PCR assay. The clones in this table, taken by TCRdb from immuneACCESS, are in-frame only. Not every clone is retained; where verified, under half of the shortfall comes from an unresolved V gene, and the cause of the rest is unknown. The sample table contains 400,000 to 450,000 clones; only one count was recorded for 80% to 95% of them. The ten largest clones take up more than 9% of the sample.

This specimen was peripheral blood, taken in a trial of Ad26.COV2.S vaccine versus placebo. Every receptor here comes from a person aged 18-60 years who received the Ad26.COV2.S COVID-19 vaccine or a placebo.

This clone was seen a handful of times. The J gene is TRBJ1-2, the V gene TRBV5-8; D is uncertain. Per the germline V gene, CDR1 is SGHTS and CDR2 is YDEGEE. Deletions cut 5 bases from V and 5 bases from J, with 4 bases between. The length of the CDR3 is 10 residues. CDR3 residues: CASSWYGYTF. The CDR3 DNA reads as TGTGCCAGCAGTTGGTATGGCTACACCTTC.

The chain carries TRBV6-6 and TRBJ1-1; 7 bases agree with TRBD1. The CDR3 runs to 14 residues. The junction had 2 bases not matched to a gene; V was cut back by 0 bases and J by 4 bases. In germline, CDR1 is MNHNY, CDR2 SVGAGI (reference sequence). The CDR3 region has the DNA TGTGCCAGCAGTTACTCCAGGGGGGGCACTGAAGCTTTCTTT. This translates into CASSYSRGGTEAFF.

The gene calls are TRBV15 and TRBJ2-7, with 10 nucleotides matching TRBD2. The junction had 9 bases not matched to a gene; V was cut back by 4 bases and J by 6 bases. CDR3 length equals 15 residues. Germline assignment: CDR1 LNHNV and CDR2 YYDKDF (reference sequence). CDR3 bases: TGTGCCACCAGCAATCCGCTAGCGGGAGAACGCGAGCAGTACTTC. Translating it yields CATSNPLAGEREQYF.

V gene TRBV7-2 combines with J gene TRBJ2-5; D not certain. Germline values: CDR1 SGHTA, CDR2 FQGNSA. Trimming pared 1 base from V and 3 bases from J, leaving 6 bases between. This CDR3 comprises 13 residues. CDR3 amino acids: CASSLVIEETQYF. The CDR3, as DNA: TGTGCCAGCAGCTTAGTAATCGAAGAGACCCAGTACTTC.

This clone was counted once. The gene calls are TRBV19 and TRBJ2-3; perhaps D is TRBD1 or TRBD2 (6 bases each). Germline CDR1 and CDR2: LNHDA and SQIVND (reference sequence). CDR3 length: 14 amino acids. The ends were cut back, 5 bases at V and 4 bases at J, with 13 bases in the middle. The CDR3 spells CASSEQGGPDTQYF. For the CDR3, the DNA is TGTGCCAGTAGTGAACAGGGAGGTCCAGATACGCAGTATTTT.

The V and J genes are TRBV10-3 and TRBJ1-3; 8 nucleotides line up with TRBD1. The CDR3 runs to 13 residues. Germline V gene sequence: CDR1 ENHRY, CDR2 SYGVKD. With 5 bases clipped from V and 8 bases from J, the junction kept 5 bases outside the gene matches. The CDR3 nucleotides read TGTGCCATCAGTCAGGGGGCCGGGTACACCATATATTTT. It codes for CAISQGAGYTIYF.

This chain links TRBV19 with TRBJ1-2; tentative D call: TRBD1 (6 bases). Per the germline V gene, CDR1 is LNHDA and CDR2 is SQIVND (reference sequence). The CDR3 covers 13 residues. V gave up 3 bases and J gave up 4 bases, with 9 bases separating them. The CDR3, as DNA: TGTGCCAGTAGTATGAACAGGGCCTATGGCTACACCTTC. This codes for CASSMNRAYGYTF.

This chain connects TRBV3-1 (or the pseudogene TRBV3-2) to TRBJ1-6; perhaps TRBD1 as D (6 bases). Germline CDR1 reads LGHDT; CDR2 reads YNNKEL (reference sequence). Deletions cut 0 bases from V and 6 bases from J, with 12 bases between. The CDR3 is made up of 16 amino acids. Here the CDR3 DNA reads TGTGCCAGCAGCCAAGATTCGGCAGGGGCTAATTCACCCCTCCACTTT. Translation: CASSQDSAGANSPLHF.

The V gene is TRBV7-2, the J gene TRBJ1-5, with D tentatively TRBD1 (6 bases). Germline V gives CDR1 SGHTA, CDR2 FQGNSA. The CDR3 length is 15 residues. V was clipped by 1 base and J by 5 bases, with 12 bases between them. Written as DNA, the CDR3 is TGTGCCAGCAGCTTAGGGGCAGGGGATCATCAGCCCCAGCATTTT. This translates into CASSLGAGDHQPQHF.

This chain links TRBV4-1 with TRBJ1-1; D not certain. Between the trimmed V and J ends, which lost 0 bases and 8 bases, there was a span of 10 bases. The CDR3 is 13 residues long. Germline loops: CDR1 MGHRA, CDR2 YSYEKL. CDR3 sequence: CASSQEPATEAFF. In DNA, the CDR3 is TGCGCCAGCAGCCAAGAACCAGCGACGGAAGCTTTCTTT.

V and J are TRBV19 and TRBJ2-3; 7 bases map to TRBD1. The CDR3 consists of 13 residues. The V gene end was trimmed by 5 bases and the J gene end by 10 bases; junction bases not matched to a gene: 9. The germline V gene encodes CDR1 LNHDA and CDR2 SQIVND (reference sequence). In nucleotides, the CDR3 is TGTGCCAGTAGTCCTTCCACAGGGGATGCGCAGTATTTT. This translates into CASSPSTGDAQYF.

The V gene is TRBV5-1, the J gene TRBJ2-2, with 14 bases aligning to TRBD2. This CDR3 contains 19 residues. Per germline, CDR1 SGHRS and CDR2 YFSETQ. Trimming cost V 2 bases and J 0 bases; bases outside gene matches: 6. The CDR3 loop reads CASSLLGTSGRSNTGELFF. CDR3 sequence (DNA): TGCGCCAGCAGCTTATTAGGGACTAGCGGGAGATCGAACACCGGGGAGCTGTTTTTT.

This chain links TRBV5-1 with TRBJ2-7, with 11 positions matching TRBD1. V dropped 0 bases and J dropped 3; count of bases not matched to a gene: 5. Germline loops: CDR1 SGHRS, CDR2 YFSETQ. The CDR3 is 16 residues long. The CDR3 DNA is TGCGCCAGCAGCTTGGATGGGGACAGGGGGTTCTACGAGCAGTACTTC. Its translation: CASSLDGDRGFYEQYF.

The V and J genes are TRBV19 and TRBJ2-2; D might be TRBD1 (7 bases). Germline loops: CDR1 LNHDA, CDR2 SQIVND (reference sequence). Trimming removed 3 bases from V and 5 bases from J, with 16 bases in between. CDR3 length: 16 amino acids. CDR3 sequence: CASSIPPTGRTGELFF. The CDR3 DNA is TGTGCCAGTAGTATCCCGCCGACAGGGAGGACCGGGGAGCTGTTTTTT.

The chain uses TRBV28 and TRBJ1-1; unclear D gene. The germline V and J ends were trimmed by 6 bases and 0 bases, with 29 bases remaining between them. The germline V gene has CDR1 MDHEN and CDR2 SYDVKM. The CDR3 extends over 20 amino acids. The CDR3 region has the DNA TGTGCCAGCAGCCTTACTCTGGACGGGAACCACGTTAGGATGAACACTGAAGCTTTCTTT. It codes for CASSLTLDGNHVRMNTEAFF.

This clone was observed once. The chain carries TRBV7-2 and TRBJ1-6, with 7 positions matching TRBD1. The V and J ends lost 1 base and 0 bases, in that order; junction bases with no gene match: 0. Germline V gene sequence: CDR1 SGHTA, CDR2 FQGNSA. The CDR3 spans 16 residues. CDR3 amino acids: CASSLDRGSYNSPLHF. The CDR3 DNA reads TGTGCCAGCAGCTTAGACAGGGGCTCCTATAATTCACCCCTCCACTTT.

Details on this clone: Other nucleotide sequences in the sample specify the same CDR3. This chain connects TRBV6-5 to TRBJ1-2; D uncertain. Trimming pared 3 bases from V and 2 bases from J, leaving 7 bases between. The CDR3 contains 13 residues. The germline CDR1 and CDR2 sequences are MNHEY and SVGAGI. In DNA form, the CDR3 reads TGTGCCAGCAGTTATTCGGGGAACTATGGCTACACCTTC. The encoded protein is CASSYSGNYGYTF.

This clone has a single count. This chain uses TRBV3-1 (or the pseudogene TRBV3-2) with TRBJ1-5; D possibly corresponds to TRBD1 (5 bases). CDR3 length: 13 amino acids. Germline CDR1 reads LGHDT; CDR2 reads YNNKEL (reference sequence). V shed 4 bases and J shed 3 bases, with 7 bases lying between them. For the CDR3, the DNA is TGTGCCAGCAGCCGGGGGAACAATCAGCCCCAGCATTTT. This codes for CASSRGNNQPQHF.

The gene calls are TRBV5-1 and TRBJ2-1; D perhaps matches TRBD2 (7 bases). Germline values: CDR1 SGHRS, CDR2 YFSETQ. CDR3 length: 16 residues. V lost 4 bases to trimming and J lost 3 bases, with 17 bases between them. CDR3: CASSPGGRELYNEQFF. DNA for the CDR3: TGCGCCAGCAGCCCCGGGGGGCGGGAGCTCTACAATGAGCAGTTCTTC.

The chain combines TRBV2 with TRBJ1-2; D ambiguous. V lost 4 bases to trimming and J lost 7 bases, with 13 bases between them. The CDR3 is 13 residues long. Germline CDR1 and CDR2: SNHLY and FYNNEI. The CDR3 DNA reads TGTGCCAGCAGTGCGGGTGGGGAAGGTGGCTACACCTTC. It translates to CASSAGGEGGYTF.

The chain has TRBV5-8 and TRBJ1-5; D is unclear. This CDR3 spans 16 amino acids. The germline gives CDR1 SGHTS, CDR2 YDEGEE. V shed 4 bases and J shed 0 bases, with 14 bases lying between them. CDR3 in amino acids: CASSSGRSHSNQPQHF. CDR3 in DNA: TGTGCCAGCAGCAGTGGACGGAGCCATAGCAATCAGCCCCAGCATTTT.

This clone showed up just a few times. The genes are TRBV4-2 and TRBJ1-2; 10 nucleotides agree with TRBD1. The length of the CDR3 is 16 residues. Trimming took 5 bases from V and 2 from J; bases not matched to a gene: 8. Germline-derived CDR1 and CDR2 are LGHNA and YNFKEQ. CDR3 residues: CASSYPGQGSNYGYTF. The CDR3 nucleotides are TGTGCCAGCAGCTACCCGGGACAGGGGAGCAACTATGGCTACACCTTC.

This clone came up once. This chain joins TRBV5-4 and TRBJ1-1; D might be TRBD1 (6 bases). Trimming shortened V by 2 bases and J by 6 bases, and 14 bases separated the two germline ends. There are 14 residues in the CDR3. From germline, CDR1 is SGHNT and CDR2 YYREEE (reference sequence). The CDR3, as DNA: TGTGCCAGCAGCTTCACAGGGAAGCCGCCTGAAGCTTTCTTT. The encoded protein is CASSFTGKPPEAFF.

The chain links TRBV29-1 to TRBJ1-1; no clear D. V was cut by 4 bases and J by 1 base, with 10 bases left in between. There are 13 residues in the CDR3. CDR1 and CDR2 (germline): SQVTM, ANQGSEA. The CDR3 region is CSVVVGSNTEAFF. In nucleotides, the CDR3 is TGCAGCGTTGTAGTGGGCTCGAACACTGAAGCTTTCTTT.

The chain carries TRBV4-3 and TRBJ2-7; D is unclear. CDR3 length equals 15 residues. The germline CDR1 and CDR2 sequences are LGHNA and YSLEER. V was shortened by 2 bases and J by 5 bases, with 16 bases between the two germline ends. Written as DNA, the CDR3 is TGCGCCAGCAGCCAAAGCCGCGACAATGTACACGAGCAGTACTTC. It encodes CASSQSRDNVHEQYF.

V usage is TRBV5-4 and J usage is TRBJ2-5; D call uncertain. V gave up 0 bases and J gave up 5 bases, with 11 bases separating them. The CDR3 is made up of 14 amino acids. Germline values: CDR1 SGHNT, CDR2 YYREEE (reference sequence). The CDR3 nucleotides read TGTGCCAGCAGCTTGGCTCTACCAGCGGAGACCCAGTACTTC. Encoded protein: CASSLALPAETQYF.

The rearrangement joins TRBV7-2 to TRBJ2-7; D gene unclear. Germline V gene sequence: CDR1 SGHTA, CDR2 FQGNSA. Deletions cut 5 bases from V and 7 bases from J, with 21 bases between. This CDR3 comprises 15 residues. The CDR3 nucleotides are TGTGCCAGCAGCCCTCCACCCAACCGGGCGGATGAGCAGTACTTC. It specifies CASSPPPNRADEQYF.

This rearrangement joins TRBV30 to TRBJ2-2; possible D gene TRBD2, 5 bases. CDR1 GTSNPN and CDR2 SVGIG come from the germline V gene (reference sequence). The germline V and J ends were trimmed by 1 base and 8 bases, with 11 bases remaining between them. CDR3 length equals 13 residues. CDR3 DNA: TGTGCCTGGAGTGGTGCGGGTTTTGGGGAGCTGTTTTTT. This encodes CAWSGAGFGELFF.

The gene calls are TRBV6-5 and TRBJ2-1; D remains unclear. The V gene's germline CDR1 is MNHEY and CDR2 SVGAGI. The CDR3 runs to 15 residues. Trimming removed 0 bases from V and 3 bases from J, with 9 bases in between. CDR3 DNA sequence: TGTGCCAGCAGTTACTCGATTGGCAGCTACAATGAGCAGTTCTTC. This sequence encodes CASSYSIGSYNEQFF.

In its sample, this clone was seen a few times. V and J are TRBV4-2 and TRBJ2-7, with D unresolved. Germline CDR1 reads LGHNA; CDR2 reads YNFKEQ. The CDR3 length is 12 residues. V lost 4 bases and J lost 6, with 10 bases in between. The CDR3 is CASSRDPPEQYF. In nucleotides, the CDR3 is TGTGCCAGCAGCCGAGACCCACCCGAGCAGTACTTC.

This chain uses TRBV20-1 with TRBJ2-5; D gene uncertain. This CDR3 is built from 11 residues. Germline-derived CDR1 and CDR2 are DFQATT and SNEGSKA (reference sequence). CDR3 residues: CTQDREETQYF. In DNA, the CDR3 is TGCACCCAGGATAGGGAAGAGACCCAGTACTTC.